A selection of T cell receptor beta chains follows, all from one sample in a study of cytomegalovirus exposure and HLA in healthy donors. Libraries were prepared by immunoSEQ multiplex PCR; TCRdb keeps only in-frame clonotypes and omits some of them. The sample holds over 120,000 clones. Sequencing input: PBMCs. The receptors here all came from a male donor in good health and CMV-seronegative. Both conserved end residues are part of each CDR3. D genes are given only for firm matches.

V,D,J,DNA,CDR3
TRBV6-6,TRBD1,TRBJ2-7,TGTGCCAGCATCCTCTCTCCGGGACAGGGTCCCTACGAGCAGTACTTC,CASILSPGQGPYEQYF
TRBV10-3,NA,TRBJ1-5,TGTGCCATCAGTGGTTATTCGAGTCAGCCCCAGCATTTT,CAISGYSSQPQHF
TRBV4-2,NA,TRBJ2-7,TGTGCCAGCAGCCAAGGGTCAAGCGGCTCCTACGAGCAGTACTTC,CASSQGSSGSYEQYF
TRBV6-5,TRBD1,TRBJ2-7,TGTGCCAGCAAGGGGACAGCCATATACGAGCAGTACTTC,CASKGTAIYEQYF
TRBV28,TRBD1,TRBJ2-7,TGTGCCAGCAGGCAGGGACAGGAACACGAGCAGTACTTC,CASRQGQEHEQYF
TRBV19,NA,TRBJ1-5,TGTGCCAGTAGTATGACAGGCGATCAGCCCCAGCATTTT,CASSMTGDQPQHF
TRBV5-1,TRBD2,TRBJ2-1,TGCGCCAGCAGCTTGGCGCCTAGCGGGGGGGCCAATGAGCAGTTCTTC,CASSLAPSGGANEQFF
TRBV14,NA,TRBJ1-1,TGTGCCAGCAGCCGCTCAGTGAACACTGAAGCTTTCTTT,CASSRSVNTEAFF
TRBV25-1,TRBD2,TRBJ2-1,TGTGCCAGCAGATCTCGGACTAGCGAGTACAATGAGCAGTTCTTC,CASRSRTSEYNEQFF
TRBV11-1,TRBD1,TRBJ2-7,TGTGCCAGCAGTCTGGGACAGGGGGCCTACGAGCAGTACTTC,CASSLGQGAYEQYF
TRBV9,NA,TRBJ1-2,TGTGCCAGCAGCGTAGACGGGGGGACCCGTGATGGCTACACCTTC,CASSVDGGTRDGYTF
TRBV30,TRBD2,TRBJ2-7,TGTGCCGGCGGGGGGAGGTCCTACGAGCAGTACTTC,CAGGGRSYEQYF
TRBV27,NA,TRBJ1-1,TGTGCCAGCAGTAACGCCCAGGGGTTCTACACTGAAGCTTTCTTT,CASSNAQGFYTEAFF
TRBV7-9,TRBD1,TRBJ1-2,TGTGCCAGCAGCTCCGACAGGGACTATGGCTACACCTTC,CASSSDRDYGYTF
TRBV18,TRBD1,TRBJ2-5,TGTGCCAGCTCGCGACAGGGGGAAGAGACCCAGTACTTC,CASSRQGEETQYF
TRBV14,NA,TRBJ2-5,TGTGCCAGCAGCCAAGCCGGGCGGGCGAGACAAGAGACCCAGTACTTC,CASSQAGRARQETQYF
TRBV14,TRBD1,TRBJ1-2,TGTGCCAGCAGCCAAGTCGCAGGGGGTCTCTATGGCTACACCTTC,CASSQVAGGLYGYTF
TRBV30,TRBD2,TRBJ2-7,TGTGCCTGGAGTAGCGGGAGGATCTCCTACGAGCAGTACTTC,CAWSSGRISYEQYF
TRBV18,TRBD1,TRBJ1-5,TGTGCCAGCTCACCAGTGGGACAGGGGATCCAGCCCCAGCATTTT,CASSPVGQGIQPQHF
TRBV4-2,TRBD1,TRBJ1-2,TGTGCCAGCAGCCAAGATCAACAGGGGCCGGGAGCTAACTATGGCTACACCTTC,CASSQDQQGPGANYGYTF
TRBV25-1,TRBD1,TRBJ1-4,TGTGCCAGCAGTAAGACAGGGGGCGTAGGTGAAAAACTGTTTTTT,CASSKTGGVGEKLFF
TRBV11-2,TRBD1,TRBJ2-1,TGTGCCAGCACAACCTACAGGGGATCGGATGAGCAGTTCTTC,CASTTYRGSDEQFF
TRBV2,NA,TRBJ2-7,TGTGCCAGCAAGGACAATAGGTACGAGCAGTACTTC,CASKDNRYEQYF
TRBV7-8,TRBD2,TRBJ2-1,TGTGCCAGCAGCTCGGGACTAGCGGGGAGCTTTGAGCAGTTCTTC,CASSSGLAGSFEQFF
TRBV29-1,TRBD2,TRBJ2-3,TGCAGCGTTCCCGTGCGGGAGCCCCCAGATACGCAGTATTTT,CSVPVREPPDTQYF
TRBV30,TRBD2,TRBJ2-1,TGTGCCTGGAGTGCGGGGACTAGCAGCAATGAGCAGTTCTTC,CAWSAGTSSNEQFF
TRBV7-9,NA,TRBJ1-5,TGTGCCAGCAGGCCACAGGCTATCCAGCCCCAGCATTTT,CASRPQAIQPQHF
TRBV7-9,NA,TRBJ1-1,TGTGCCAGCAGCTTAGTCTCTGTGAACACTGAAGCTTTCTTT,CASSLVSVNTEAFF
TRBV19,TRBD1,TRBJ1-4,TGTGCCAGTACCTCGGGAGGGGGCGAAGGAATTGGAAAACTGTTTTTT,CASTSGGGEGIGKLFF
TRBV30,NA,TRBJ1-3,TGTGCCTGGAATCAGGGCCTCTACTCTGGAAACACCATATATTTT,CAWNQGLYSGNTIYF
TRBV7-3,TRBD2,TRBJ2-7,TGTGCCAGCAGCCCCCGGGGACTAGCGGGGGGGCCATACGAGCAGTACTTC,CASSPRGLAGGPYEQYF
TRBV5-1,NA,TRBJ2-1,TGCGCCAGCAGCTTGGTGCCAGGGAATGAGCAGTTCTTC,CASSLVPGNEQFF
TRBV7-6,TRBD2,TRBJ2-7,TGTGCCAGCAGCGCACTAGCGGGGAGCTCCTACGAGCAGTACTTC,CASSALAGSSYEQYF
TRBV18,NA,TRBJ2-6,TGTGCCAGCTCACTGGAGGGGTATGGCTCTGGGGCCAACGTCCTGACTTTC,CASSLEGYGSGANVLTF
TRBV6-6,TRBD2,TRBJ2-2,TGTGCCAGCAGTTCCGGGACTAGTCCCGGGGAGCTGTTTTTT,CASSSGTSPGELFF
TRBV4-3,TRBD1,TRBJ1-1,TGCGCCAGCAGCCCAAGACAGGGCAGGACTGAAGCTTTCTTT,CASSPRQGRTEAFF
TRBV5-1,NA,TRBJ1-2,TGCGCCAGCAGCGTCGCGACGGGAAACTATGGCTACACCTTC,CASSVATGNYGYTF
TRBV7-9,NA,TRBJ1-2,TGTGCCAGCAGCTTCCTAACTTACTATGGCTACACCTTC,CASSFLTYYGYTF
TRBV15,NA,TRBJ1-2,TGTGCCACCAGCAGAGAGGCCGGACAGAACTATGGCTACACCTTC,CATSREAGQNYGYTF
TRBV7-6,NA,TRBJ2-7,TGTGCCAGCAGCTTAAATCGCCAGGGCTACGAGCAGTACTTC,CASSLNRQGYEQYF
TRBV18,NA,TRBJ1-1,TGTGCCAGCTCACCCTTCGGACAGATTCTAGAAGCTTTCTTT,CASSPFGQILEAFF
TRBV4-2,TRBD1,TRBJ1-6,TGTGCCAGCAGCCTGGACGGACAGGGGGCGAGTTCACCCCTCCACTTT,CASSLDGQGASSPLHF
TRBV27,NA,TRBJ2-7,TGTGCCAGCTGGGGGAGGGGGACCTACGAGCAGTACTTC,CASWGRGTYEQYF
TRBV30,NA,TRBJ1-5,TGTGCCTGGAGTGTACGTGGGCTGGGTGGAAATCAGCCCCAGCATTTT,CAWSVRGLGGNQPQHF
TRBV6-1,TRBD2,TRBJ2-7,TGTGCCAGCAGTGAAGTGCCGGGACTAGCCTACGAGCAGTACTTC,CASSEVPGLAYEQYF